The entry that follows covers one T cell receptor (beta chain) sequence. No antigen is known for it. This sample was taken from a study of beta chain features in type 1 diabetes. Every isolated RNA sample was fully reverse transcribed, so sequencing captured expressed TCRB transcripts. An average of roughly 4 million reads was obtained for naive, central memory and regulatory T cell samples. Measured with immunoSEQ multiplex PCR; TCRdb has only the in-frame clones, and not every one. There are 200,000 to 300,000 clones in the sample; about 25% occur only once, and 4% lies in the top ten. The single heparinised draw taken from each donor contained roughly 100 mL of blood on average. The V gene's germline CDR1 is SGDLS and CDR2 YYNGEE. The CDR3 has 15 residues. With V trimmed by 0 bases and J by 8 bases, 7 bases remained unmatched. Study-level results: Across patients, naive, central memory and Treg TCRB repertoires exhibited apparently greater similarity than was observed across healthy donors. A pattern of fewer insertions and more deletions at VDJ junctions was seen in type 1 diabetes patients.

Sequenced sample: central memory CD4+ T cells from blood. This TCR was sampled from a man aged 30 to 45 in good health. This rearrangement joins TRBV9 to TRBJ2-1, with TRBD1 identical over 8 bases. In DNA, the CDR3 is TGTGCCAGCAGCGTAGCGCCAGGGGGCGCGCATGAGCAGTTCTTC. It specifies CASSVAPGGAHEQFF.